A selection of T cell receptor beta chains follows, all from one sample in a study of shared clonotypes between healthy human individuals. The protocol was immunoSEQ multiplex PCR, while the TCRdb copy is restricted to in-frame clones and leaves out a portion. The top ten hold roughly 1.7% of the sample, which has around 1.9 million clones, 80% to 95% seen once. Sequenced material: naive CD8+ T cells from PBMCs. The receptors derive from a man between 18 and 29 years old in good health. Some clones in this sample may be carry-over from other donors' samples. The CDR3 runs from the conserved cysteine through the conserved F or W. Expanded clones are given a class, and other clones once, few, many or no size at all.

cdr3_aa,clone_size,j_call,v_call
CASSYSGPGNYGYTF,once,TRBJ1-2,TRBV6-5
CASSFNLAGDISYNEQFF,.,TRBJ2-1,TRBV13
CASSQDRFRQEQYF,.,TRBJ2-7,TRBV4-2
CSVEEERSSYNEQFF,.,TRBJ2-1,TRBV29-1
CASSEDPTVSNQPQHF,.,TRBJ1-5,TRBV9
CASRPNSGRPETQYF,.,TRBJ2-5,TRBV11-2
CASSDRNTDTQYF,once,TRBJ2-3,TRBV10-2
CASSSLMNTEAFF,.,TRBJ1-1,TRBV7-9
CASSSGQGSGANVLTF,.,TRBJ2-6,TRBV5-5
CASSEGQGAWGYGYTF,.,TRBJ1-2,TRBV6-1
CASSDSGRDPYNEQFF,.,TRBJ2-1,TRBV2
CASSEAPGKVHPAHGYTF,.,TRBJ1-2,TRBV2
CATSRGGEWEEQFF,.,TRBJ2-1,TRBV15
CASSHQRGSYEQYF,.,.,TRBV4-1
CASSRGRKNTDTQYF,.,TRBJ2-3,TRBV18
CAAEQGLGRGTDTQYF,.,TRBJ2-3,TRBV30
CASSWRQNGYTF,once,TRBJ1-2,TRBV5-6
CASTLRTDSTDTQYF,.,TRBJ2-3,TRBV28
CASSYGTIPYNEQFF,once,TRBJ2-1,TRBV5-6
CASSFGGRSTGELFF,.,TRBJ2-2,TRBV7-9
CASSLGTSGSNEQFF,.,TRBJ2-1,TRBV7-2
CASSLVGNANQPQHF,.,TRBJ1-5,TRBV5-6
CASRGSDSEQFF,.,TRBJ2-1,TRBV10-2
CASSPNHALWGNYGYTF,.,TRBJ1-2,TRBV4-3
CASSLAGGHFSYNEQFF,.,TRBJ2-1,TRBV7-8
CASSRGYEQYF,.,TRBJ2-7,TRBV5-1
CASSLWKGSTDTQYF,.,TRBJ2-3,TRBV28
CASSRGTGNTIYF,.,TRBJ1-3,TRBV5-4
CASSSGQGGWNEQFF,.,TRBJ2-1,TRBV5-5
CASSLAIPPTPLYEQYF,.,TRBJ2-7,TRBV7-6
CSVSPEGRGEQFF,.,TRBJ2-1,TRBV29-1
CASSLIGAGQPQHF,.,TRBJ1-5,TRBV27
CSVVTGQTYEQYF,.,TRBJ2-7,TRBV29-1
CASSPASGGYNEQFF,once,TRBJ2-1,TRBV2
CASSSRRTSKDTQYF,.,TRBJ2-3,TRBV11-1
CASSVSSPGQNDYGYTF,.,TRBJ1-2,TRBV18
CASSQLAGDSTDTQYF,.,TRBJ2-3,TRBV4-1
CASSHLPSGPPYEQYF,.,TRBJ2-7,TRBV19
CASSGDGGLTTNYEQYF,.,TRBJ2-7,TRBV21-1
CASSLAMTSGRLYNEQFF,.,TRBJ2-1,TRBV7-8
CASSYSRQHPGNTIYF,.,TRBJ1-3,TRBV6-5
CASSQVGANVLTF,.,TRBJ2-6,TRBV4-1
CASSYSRAMNTEAFF,.,TRBJ1-1,TRBV6-6
CASSAVIGTGELFF,.,TRBJ2-2,TRBV9
CASSMVILYNEQFF,.,TRBJ2-1,TRBV19
CASSHPTPNTGELFF,few,TRBJ2-2,TRBV14
CAWSVRDRPYGYTF,.,TRBJ1-2,TRBV30
CASSLAGQGDNEQFF,.,TRBJ2-1,TRBV7-3
CASSEFSNVAGAGDTQYF,.,TRBJ2-3,TRBV2